These 13 T cell receptor beta chains came from one sample sequenced in a study of T cells in Graves' hyperthyroidism and ophthalmopathy. From RNA transcripts, TCR beta CDR3 regions were amplified. The HTBI primer set served for first-round RT-PCR of the TCR CDR3. TCRdb called the multiplex PCR reads again in MiXCR, with one record for every CDR3 protein. The data hold about 520,000 distinct CDR3 sequences, with roughly 25% observed a single time. Sequenced: blood. Source of these receptors: a woman in her 30s with Graves' ophthalmopathy.

CDR3 nucleotide sequence: TGTGCCAGTAGTACCTTCGGGGGCGCTGAAGCTTTCTTT. Amino acid sequence: CASSTFGGAEAFF. The chain joins TRBV19 to TRBJ1-1; maybe TRBD1 (6 bases). The V and J ends lost 4 bases and 6 bases respectively, with 12 bases between them. Germline V gene lookup returns CDR1 LNHDA and CDR2 SQIVND (reference sequence). CDR3 size: 13 residues.

The chain has TRBV11-1 and TRBJ2-5, with 10 positions matching TRBD2. CDR1 and CDR2 from the germline V gene are SGHAT and FQDESV (reference sequence). J gave up 0 bases and V 1 base, and 14 bases lay outside the gene matches. There are 20 residues in the CDR3. The CDR3 DNA reads TGTGCCAGCAGCTTAGGCCAGGGTCGTTATAGCGGGAGGCACCAAGAGACCCAGTACTTC. Amino acids: CASSLGQGRYSGRHQETQYF.

The chain has TRBV7-9 and TRBJ2-7; 7 bases line up with TRBD2. The CDR3 has 14 residues. Germline loops: CDR1 SEHNR, CDR2 FQNEAQ (reference sequence). The V and J ends lost 5 bases and 3 bases, in that order; junction bases with no gene match: 7. CDR3 nucleotide sequence: TGTGCCAGCAGCAGCACCGGGGGGATCTACGAGCAGTACTTC. Encoded protein: CASSSTGGIYEQYF. The full variable domain, completed using reference TRBV7-9 and TRBJ2-7, is DTGVSQNPRHKITKRGQNVTFRCDPISEHNRLYWYRQTLGQGPEFLTYFQNEAQLEKSRLLSDRFSAERPKGSFSTLEIQRTEQGDSAMYLCASSSTGGIYEQYFGPGTRLTVT.

This clonotype was recorded many times. The CDR3 sequence is CASSLSGTDSGNTIYF. DNA of the CDR3: TGTGCCAGCAGCTTAAGTGGGACTGACTCTGGAAACACCATATATTTT. The J gene is TRBJ1-3, the V gene TRBV11-2, with D possibly being TRBD1 (5 bases). CDR3 size: 16 residues. CDR1 and CDR2 (germline): SGHAT, FQNNGV. V was shortened by 2 bases and J by 0 bases, with 11 bases between the two germline ends.

At least ten counts were recorded for this clonotype. The chain has TRBV6-1 and TRBJ2-7; the match to TRBD1 covers 8 bases. This CDR3 is 15 amino acids long. In germline, CDR1 is MNHNS, CDR2 SASEGT. The ends lost 3 bases at V and 0 bases at J; junction bases unmatched: 4. CDR3 nucleotides: TGTGCCAGCAGTGACCGGGACAGGAGCTCCTACGAGCAGTACTTC. Protein: CASSDRDRSSYEQYF.

The chain links TRBV29-1 to TRBJ1-2; weak D call: TRBD1 (6 bases). CDR1 and CDR2 (germline): SQVTM, ANQGSEA. V dropped 6 bases and J dropped 6 bases, with 11 bases sitting between them. The CDR3 length is 11 residues. CDR3 loop: CSVLQGNGYTF. The CDR3 coding sequence is TGCAGCGTGCTACAGGGCAATGGCTACACCTTC.

The sample holds a few counts of this clonotype. The chain carries TRBV30 and TRBJ2-7, with TRBD1 matching over 10 bases. After removal of 0 bases from V and 2 bases from J, the junction contained 10 bases not matched to a gene. The CDR3 extends over 17 amino acids. Germline CDR1 GTSNPN, CDR2 SVGIG (reference sequence). The CDR3: CAWSVRVGGQGTYEQYF. In DNA form, the CDR3 reads TGTGCCTGGAGTGTACGGGTAGGGGGACAGGGGACCTACGAGCAGTACTTC. Variable domain in full (rest from reference TRBV30 and TRBJ2-7): SQTIHQWPATLVQPVGSPLSLECTVEGTSNPNLYWYRQAAGRGLQLLFYSVGIGQISSEVPQNLSASRPQDRQFILSSKKLLLSDSGFYLCAWSVRVGGQGTYEQYFGPGTRLTVT.

This clonotype was observed many times. The chain combines TRBV4-3 with TRBJ2-2, with D tentatively TRBD1 (7 bases). The CDR3 has 18 amino acids. Germline lookup yields CDR1 LGHNA and CDR2 YSLEER. V dropped 0 bases and J dropped 4 bases, with 18 bases sitting between them. The CDR3 DNA follows: TGCGCCAGCAGCCAAGATCGGGGGTTTAACAGGGGCACCGGGGAGCTGTTTTTT. This gives the protein CASSQDRGFNRGTGELFF.

This clonotype was found many times. The chain employs TRBV11-2 and TRBJ2-7, with 12 bases that match TRBD2. The CDR3 contains 16 residues. The germline gives CDR1 SGHAT, CDR2 FQNNGV. V was pared by 6 bases and J by 0 bases, with 6 bases of the junction left unmatched. The DNA of the CDR3 is TGTGCCAGCAGGGCCCTAGCGGGGGGGAGCTCCTACGAGCAGTACTTC. Its translation is CASRALAGGSSYEQYF.

The chain is built from TRBV10-3 and TRBJ2-2, with TRBD1 as a possible D gene (5 bases). The V end lost 6 bases, the J end lost 3 bases, and 17 bases lay between the germline ends. CDR1 is ENHRY and CDR2 is SYGVKD in the germline V gene. There are 16 residues in the CDR3. CDR3 DNA: TGTGCCATCAGCCCTGATGACAGAGACTACACCGGGGAGCTGTTTTTT. The encoded protein is CAISPDDRDYTGELFF.

The chain uses TRBV28 and TRBJ1-1; 7 bases align to TRBD1. The CDR3 extends over 13 amino acids. The germline V gene has CDR1 MDHEN and CDR2 SYDVKM. V trimming: 11 bases; J trimming: 0 bases; junction bases outside the gene matches: 6. CDR3 in DNA: TGTGCCGCAGGGGACAGCATGAACACTGAAGCTTTCTTT. It translates to CAAGDSMNTEAFF.

This clonotype was counted many times. This chain connects TRBV7-8 to TRBJ2-7; TRBD1 matches at 7 bases. V trimming: 5 bases; J trimming: 0 bases; junction bases outside the gene matches: 7. Looked up from germline, CDR1 is SGHVS and CDR2 is FQNEAQ. The CDR3 has 15 residues. CDR3 in DNA: TGTGCCAGCAGCACAGGGGCGCTGAGCTCCTACGAGCAGTACTTC. Its protein product is CASSTGALSSYEQYF.

The rearrangement joins TRBV20-1 to TRBJ1-2; D might be TRBD1 (5 bases). V lost 8 bases and J 4 bases, leaving 11 bases between the germline ends. The germline CDR1 and CDR2 sequences are DFQATT and SNEGSKA (reference sequence). The CDR3 is 11 residues long. Written as DNA, the CDR3 is TGCAGTTTCAGGGTTGCCTATGGCTACACCTTC. This gives the protein CSFRVAYGYTF.